Following are 21 T cell receptor beta chains from one sample sequenced in a study of T cells after posttransplantation cyclophosphamide. Repertoires were generated with immunoSEQ multiplex PCR, while TCRdb's copy carries only in-frame clones and drops some. Of 1,500 to 2,000 clones listed, approximately 94% are singletons. Sequencing was carried out using CD4+ T cells sorted from bone marrow. Every receptor here comes from a woman between 50 and 59 years old in good health and a related stem cell transplant donor.

The V call is TRBV6-1, the J call TRBJ2-2; TRBD1 aligns across 10 bases. The CDR3 covers 14 residues. Trimming took 11 bases from V and 7 from J; bases not matched to a gene: 10. Germline V CDR1 and CDR2: MNHNS, SASEGT. The CDR3 DNA is TGTGCCGAATCGACAGGGGGCAGAGGCGGGGAGCTGTTTTTT. Amino acids: CAESTGGRGGELFF.

V and J are TRBV7-9 and TRBJ2-3; maybe TRBD2 (6 bases). V was shortened by 5 bases and J by 2 bases, with 14 bases between the two germline ends. Germline V CDR1 and CDR2: SEHNR, FQNEAQ (reference sequence). This CDR3 is 15 amino acids long. Here the CDR3 DNA reads TGTGCCAGCAGCCGACTAGGAGAGTCCACAGATACGCAGTATTTT. It yields the protein CASSRLGESTDTQYF.

The chain combines TRBV2 with TRBJ2-7, with D possibly matching TRBD1 (6 bases). The CDR3 contains 12 residues. V was trimmed by 9 bases and J by 4 bases, leaving 13 bases between them. Germline V gene data show CDR1 as SNHLY and CDR2 as FYNNEI. The CDR3 DNA follows: TGTGCCAGTAGACAGGACGGATACGAGCAGTACTTC. It codes for CASRQDGYEQYF.

V is TRBV7-3 and J is TRBJ2-1; 10 bases map to TRBD2. The CDR3 totals 15 residues. V was clipped by 5 bases and J by 8 bases; unmatched bases: 9. Germline assignment: CDR1 SGHTA and CDR2 FQGTGA. This CDR3 is CASSPHSSGGDEQFF. The CDR3 DNA follows: TGTGCCAGCAGCCCCCACTCCAGCGGGGGGGATGAGCAGTTCTTC.

This chain joins TRBV7-8 and TRBJ1-5; D ambiguous. Looked up from germline, CDR1 is SGHVS and CDR2 is FQNEAQ. CDR3 length equals 16 residues. Deletions cut 5 bases from V and 0 bases from J, with 14 bases between. The CDR3 bases are TGTGCCAGCAGCCCACGGAGGCGGGATAGCAATCAGCCCCAGCATTTT. Protein: CASSPRRRDSNQPQHF. The full variable domain, rest sourced from reference TRBV7-8 and TRBJ1-5, is GAGVSQSPRYKVAKRGQDVALRCDPISGHVSLFWYQQALGQGPEFLTYFQNEAQLDKSGLPSDRFFAERPEGSVSTLKIQRTQQEDSAVYLCASSPRRRDSNQPQHFGDGTRLSIL.

The chain links TRBV5-1 to TRBJ1-1, with a weak D call TRBD1 (5 bases). Trimming removed 0 bases from V and 1 base from J, with 13 bases in between. The CDR3 sequence is 16 residues long. CDR1 SGHRS and CDR2 YFSETQ come from the germline V gene. CDR3 DNA sequence: TGCGCCAGCAGCTTGGTGTCCGGGGGGGGGAACACTGAAGCTTTCTTT. Amino acid sequence: CASSLVSGGGNTEAFF.

As DNA, the CDR3 is TGTGCCAGCTCAAACTCTTGGGACCCCAGGGGGAATGAAAAACTGTTTTTT. It translates to CASSNSWDPRGNEKLFF. This chain joins TRBV18 and TRBJ1-4, with TRBD1 matching over 7 bases. The CDR3 consists of 17 residues. Germline assignment: CDR1 KGHSH and CDR2 LQKENI. Germline trimming cut 5 bases from V and 5 bases from J; bases unmatched to any gene: 14.

The rearrangement joins TRBV7-6 to TRBJ1-4; D unresolved. Deletions cut 2 bases from V and 7 bases from J, with 11 bases between. The CDR3 has 14 residues. Germline-derived CDR1 and CDR2 are SGHVS and FNYEAQ. CDR3 nucleotides: TGTGCCAGCAGCTTAAGCGGAACGGGTGAAAAACTGTTTTTT. Translation: CASSLSGTGEKLFF.

The J gene is TRBJ1-5, the V gene TRBV30, with a weak D call TRBD1 (5 bases). Germline-derived CDR1 and CDR2 are GTSNPN and SVGIG (reference sequence). The CDR3 spans 13 residues. Trimming shortened V by 2 bases and J by 6 bases, and 11 bases separated the two germline ends. CDR3 loop: CAWSNQGAQPQHF. The CDR3 nucleotides are TGTGCCTGGAGTAACCAAGGGGCTCAGCCCCAGCATTTT.

CDR3 amino acids: CASSQTGQGVTEAFF. The DNA for the CDR3 is TGCGCCAGCAGCCAAACAGGACAGGGCGTCACTGAAGCTTTCTTT. This chain connects TRBV5-1 to TRBJ1-1; 8 positions agree with TRBD1. Germline lookup yields CDR1 SGHRS and CDR2 YFSETQ. Unmatched junction bases numbered 9, after V lost 4 bases and J lost 4 bases. CDR3 length: 15 amino acids.

The gene calls are TRBV29-1 and TRBJ2-3; possibly TRBD2 for D (6 bases). The CDR3 totals 15 residues. V lost 5 bases, J lost 2 bases, and 17 bases lay in between. Germline CDR1 is SQVTM and CDR2 is ANQGSEA. As DNA, the CDR3 is TGCAGCGTTACGTGGGTTGGGGGGACCACAGATACGCAGTATTTT. Protein: CSVTWVGGTTDTQYF.

CDR3 nucleotides: TGTGCCGCCCGGGACAGGGACAATCAGCCCCAGCATTTT. As protein: CAARDRDNQPQHF. This sequence joins TRBV28 and TRBJ1-5; TRBD1 matches at 9 bases. The CDR3 loop spans 13 amino acids. J gave up 3 bases and V 11 bases, and 5 bases lay outside the gene matches. From germline, CDR1 is MDHEN and CDR2 SYDVKM.

The J gene is TRBJ2-1, the V gene TRBV4-1, with 11 bases that match TRBD2. The CDR3 covers 14 residues. Germline loops: CDR1 MGHRA, CDR2 YSYEKL. Germline trimming cut 5 bases from V and 10 bases from J; bases unmatched to any gene: 7. Here the CDR3 DNA reads TGCGCCAGCAGCATAGCGGGAGGGCCCCGGGAGCAGTTCTTC. Protein: CASSIAGGPREQFF.

The rearrangement uses TRBV7-9 and TRBJ1-1; TRBD1 matches at 11 bases. J gave up 4 bases and V 4 bases, and 8 bases lay outside the gene matches. The germline V gene has CDR1 SEHNR and CDR2 FQNEAQ (reference sequence). The CDR3 totals 16 residues. In DNA form, the CDR3 reads TGTGCCAGCAGCTCCCGGACAGGGGGCCTTGGCACTGAAGCTTTCTTT. Its translation: CASSSRTGGLGTEAFF.

This clone was seen once. The rearrangement links TRBV29-1 to TRBJ2-1, with 9 positions matching TRBD2. The CDR3 extends over 12 amino acids. Germline trimming cut 1 base from V and 13 bases from J; bases unmatched to any gene: 5. Germline V gene data show CDR1 as SQVTM and CDR2 as ANQGSEA. CDR3 DNA: TGCAGCGTTGAAGGTAGCGGGAGAGTCCAGTTCTTC. It encodes CSVEGSGRVQFF.

As DNA, the CDR3 is TGTGCCAGCAAACAAGGGAGGAGCAGCCGGTTTGAGGAGCAGTACTTC. It translates to CASKQGRSSRFEEQYF. The chain uses TRBV2 and TRBJ2-7, with a weak D call TRBD2 (6 bases). Trimming took 7 bases from V and 7 from J, leaving 26 bases between them. Germline V CDR1 and CDR2: SNHLY, FYNNEI. The CDR3 is made up of 16 amino acids. Together with reference TRBV2 and TRBJ2-7, the CDR3 gives the full variable domain: EPEVTQTPSHQVTQMGQEVILRCVPISNHLYFYWYRQILGQKVEFLVSFYNNEISEKSEIFDDQFSVERPDGSNFTLKIRSTKLEDSAMYFCASKQGRSSRFEEQYFGPGTRLTVT.

This chain connects TRBV21-1 to TRBJ2-1; the table's TRBD1 call for D was not verified on the DNA. TRBV21-1 has pseudogene status. The CDR3 spans 15 residues. The CDR3 DNA reads as TGTGCCAGCAGCAAATCCCCGACAGGCTACAATGAGCAGTTCTTC. The encoded protein is CASSKSPTGYNEQFF.

The chain has TRBV5-1 and TRBJ2-2; 8 bases map to TRBD2. The CDR3 runs 17 residues. V shed 0 bases and J 6 bases; nucleotides not matched to a gene: 10. CDR1 and CDR2 from the germline V gene are SGHRS and YFSETQ. The CDR3 here is CASSLAIVAGGPGELFF. CDR3 coding DNA: TGCGCCAGCAGCTTGGCCATCGTGGCGGGGGGCCCCGGGGAGCTGTTTTTT.

This sequence joins TRBV5-1 and TRBJ2-2; TRBD2 is a possible D gene (5 bases). The CDR3 totals 15 residues. Germline V CDR1 and CDR2: SGHRS, YFSETQ. Between the trimmed V and J ends, which lost 4 bases and 3 bases, there was a span of 13 bases. The CDR3 region is CASSPAGIDTGELFF. CDR3 bases: TGCGCCAGCAGCCCAGCCGGGATCGACACCGGGGAGCTGTTTTTT.

J is TRBJ1-5 and V is TRBV6-1; D is ambiguous. Germline CDR1 is MNHNS and CDR2 is SASEGT. The CDR3 totals 13 residues. Trimming shortened V by 2 bases and J by 4 bases, and 6 bases separated the two germline ends. CDR3 coding DNA: TGTGCCAGCAGTGAAAAGCCGAATCAGCCCCAGCATTTT. Amino acid sequence: CASSEKPNQPQHF.

This sequence joins TRBV5-4 and TRBJ2-7, with 8 bases that match TRBD2. From germline, CDR1 is SGHNT and CDR2 YYREEE (reference sequence). This CDR3 contains 15 residues. The V and J ends lost 6 bases and 1 base, in that order; junction bases with no gene match: 9. DNA of the CDR3: TGTGCCAGCACTCCGGCGGGGGGCCGGTCCTACGAGCAGTACTTC. Protein product: CASTPAGGRSYEQYF.